A selection of T cell receptor beta chains follows, all from one sample in a study of response to subunit inactivated influenza vaccine. TCRdb reprocessed the RT-PCR reads with MiXCR, giving one entry per CDR3 protein. The sample has around 520,000 distinct CDR3 sequences; about an eighth are singletons. Sequenced material: PBMCs from blood, taken on the day of vaccination. These receptors were obtained from a man aged 45-65 years who received an inactivated influenza vaccine. CDR3s include the opening cysteine and the closing phenylalanine or tryptophan. D genes are given only for firm matches. Only some rows state a clone size, as once, few, many or a class for expanded clones.

TRBV10-3	TRBD1	TRBJ2-7	NA	CAISAREIGQDSYEQYF	TGTGCCATCAGTGCGCGTGAAATAGGACAGGACTCCTACGAGCAGTACTTC
TRBV28	NA	TRBJ1-3	many	CASRQDWFSGNTIYF	TGTGCCAGCAGGCAAGATTGGTTCTCTGGAAACACCATATATTTT
TRBV29-1	NA	TRBJ2-1	few	CSVAHLNLYNEQFF	TGCAGCGTTGCCCACCTCAATCTTTACAATGAGCAGTTCTTC
TRBV7-3	NA	TRBJ2-2	few	CASSLMGNGELFF	TGTGCCAGCAGCTTAATGGGGAACGGGGAGCTGTTTTTT
TRBV28	TRBD1	TRBJ2-7	NA	CASSPGTVLYEQYF	TGTGCCAGCAGTCCCGGGACAGTCCTCTACGAGCAGTACTTC
TRBV6-2/TRBV6-3	TRBD1	TRBJ2-7	few	CASSPQGDRDRQYF	TGTGCCAGCAGCCCACAGGGTGACCGGGACAGGCAGTACTTC
TRBV7-9	TRBD1	TRBJ2-4	NA	CASSSGTGGSRRIQYF	TGTGCCAGCAGCTCCGGGACAGGGGGCTCCCGTAGAATTCAGTACTTC
TRBV7-9	TRBD2	TRBJ2-7	NA	CASSKGLPYWEQYF	TGTGCCAGCAGCAAGGGACTACCCTACTGGGAGCAGTACTTC
TRBV20-1	TRBD2	TRBJ2-1	NA	CSAVAGGSSYNEQFF	TGCAGTGCAGTAGCGGGGGGAAGCTCCTACAATGAGCAGTTCTTC
TRBV4-2	NA	TRBJ2-5	few	CASSQELFGYQETQYF	TGTGCCAGCAGCCAAGAACTGTTCGGGTACCAAGAGACCCAGTACTTC
TRBV18	NA	TRBJ2-3	few	CASSNTWADTQYF	TGTGCCAGCTCAAACACTTGGGCAGATACGCAGTATTTT
TRBV28	TRBD1	TRBJ1-2	NA	CASRGDSVYGYTF	TGTGCCAGCAGGGGGGACAGCGTCTATGGCTACACCTTC
TRBV27	NA	TRBJ2-7	many	CASSLYGPTYEQYF	TGTGCCAGCAGCTTGTACGGGCCTACCTACGAGCAGTACTTC
TRBV5-6	TRBD1	TRBJ2-1	NA	CASSLLGPRQGAWDEQFF	TGTGCCAGCAGCCTTTTGGGTCCGCGCCAGGGGGCTTGGGATGAGCAGTTCTTC
TRBV20-1	NA	TRBJ1-1	few	CSAPPPGRANTEAFF	TGCAGTGCCCCCCCACCGGGTCGAGCGAACACTGAAGCTTTCTTT
TRBV12-3/TRBV12-4	NA	TRBJ2-1	many	CASSLRNNEQFF	TGTGCCAGCAGTTTACGGAACAATGAGCAGTTCTTC
TRBV5-1	NA	TRBJ2-5	few	CASSRRPSETQYF	TGCGCCAGCAGCCGCCGGCCTAGCGAGACCCAGTACTTC
TRBV6-5	NA	TRBJ2-2	NA	CASSYKRGVRTGELFF	TGTGCCAGCAGTTACAAGCGTGGAGTACGGACCGGGGAGCTGTTTTTT
TRBV7-8	NA	TRBJ2-7	once	CASSLIQRVQTSYEQYF	TGTGCCAGCAGCTTAATTCAAAGGGTACAGACCTCCTACGAGCAGTACTTC
TRBV20-1	TRBD2	TRBJ2-3	NA	CSAAPGLAGGHSTDTQYF	TGCAGTGCCGCACCGGGACTAGCGGGAGGACATAGCACAGATACGCAGTATTTT
TRBV6-5	NA	TRBJ1-1	many	CASSYYPYTEAFF	TGTGCCAGCAGTTATTATCCTTACACTGAAGCTTTCTTT
TRBV9	NA	TRBJ2-1	many	CASSVGGDHPYNEQFF	TGTGCCAGCAGCGTAGGGGGAGATCACCCCTACAATGAGCAGTTCTTC
TRBV9	TRBD1	TRBJ2-7	few	CASSAAGTGVYEQYF	TGTGCCAGCAGCGCAGCCGGGACAGGGGTCTACGAGCAGTACTTC
TRBV10-2	NA	TRBJ2-7	NA	CASSVEGAGSHEQYF	TGCGCCAGCAGTGTGGAGGGGGCGGGGTCCCACGAGCAGTACTTC
TRBV5-6	TRBD2	TRBJ2-7	few	CASSLAALAGNVYEQYF	TGTGCCAGCAGCTTGGCAGCGCTAGCGGGGAATGTTTACGAGCAGTACTTC
TRBV10-3	NA	TRBJ2-7	NA	CAISGTGRDEQYF	TGTGCCATCAGTGGTACAGGGAGGGATGAGCAGTACTTC
TRBV20-1	TRBD2	TRBJ2-1	NA	CSARGGTSVNEQFF	TGCAGTGCTAGGGGGGGGACTAGCGTCAATGAGCAGTTCTTC
TRBV2	TRBD2	TRBJ2-3	few	CASSRLGTTIF	TGTGCCAGCAGTAGGCTCGGGACTACGATATTT
TRBV10-3	NA	TRBJ2-7	NA	CAISESVRGYEQYF	TGTGCCATCAGTGAGTCGGTCAGGGGCTACGAGCAGTACTTC
TRBV28	TRBD1	TRBJ2-2	NA	CASSIPTGGRGTGELFF	TGTGCCAGTTCGATACCTACAGGGGGGCGAGGAACCGGGGAGCTGTTTTTT
TRBV20-1	NA	TRBJ2-1	NA	CSAREPGLHNEQFF	TGCAGTGCTAGGGAACCGGGACTCCACAATGAGCAGTTCTTC
TRBV7-2	NA	TRBJ2-7	few	CASSSTRAYEQYF	TGTGCCAGCAGCTCGACCCGGGCCTACGAGCAGTACTTC
TRBV12-3/TRBV12-4	NA	TRBJ1-3	few	CASSLTERNTIYF	TGTGCCAGCAGTTTAACGGAAAGAAACACCATATATTTT
TRBV7-6	NA	TRBJ2-7	NA	CASRRAGSDEQYF	TGTGCCAGCAGACGGGCAGGGAGTGACGAGCAGTACTTC
TRBV20-1	TRBD1	TRBJ1-1	few	CSARPPGGDTEAFF	TGCAGTGCTAGACCGCCAGGGGGGGACACTGAAGCTTTCTTT
TRBV18	NA	TRBJ2-7	NA	CASSAPGTNYEQYF	TGTGCCAGCTCAGCCCCCGGGACGAACTACGAGCAGTACTTC
TRBV29-1	NA	TRBJ2-7	few	CSVSQGGSYEQYF	TGCAGCGTTTCCCAGGGGGGATCCTACGAGCAGTACTTC
TRBV7-6	TRBD2	TRBJ2-1	NA	CASSLALVTSGIKEQFF	TGTGCCAGCAGCTTAGCCCTGGTAACTAGCGGGATCAAGGAGCAGTTCTTC
TRBV12-3/TRBV12-4	NA	TRBJ2-3	many	CASSSWTTNTDTQYF	TGTGCCAGCAGTTCGTGGACTACTAACACAGATACGCAGTATTTT
TRBV3-1	NA	TRBJ1-1	NA	CASRSGTLEAFF	TGTGCCAGCAGATCGGGAACCCTAGAAGCTTTCTTT